This entry lists 22 T cell receptor beta chains sequenced from one sample in a study of T-cell reconstitution after alpha-beta-depleted transplantation in children. Unique molecular identifiers were used in preparing the TCRbeta library. TCRdb used MiXCR to reprocess the PCR reads, holding one entry per CDR3 protein. The sample lists over 100,000 distinct CDR3 sequences; approximately 10% were seen once. Sequencing used PBMCs, obtained before TCRalphabeta/CD19-depleted stem cell transplant. Receptors were obtained from a boy between 2 and 10 years old with acute lymphoblastic leukemia, due to receive a stem cell transplant.

The V call is TRBV7-9, the J call TRBJ2-3, with 9 bases matching TRBD1. The CDR3 loop spans 16 amino acids. From germline, CDR1 is SEHNR and CDR2 FQNEAQ (reference sequence). The J segment lost 4 bases and the V segment lost 5 bases, leaving 10 bases of the junction unmatched. For the CDR3, the DNA is TGTGCCAGCAGCCGGGGACAGGGAAGGGCTCCAGATACGCAGTATTTT. Translated, it gives CASSRGQGRAPDTQYF.

This clonotype was recorded at least ten times. The rearrangement uses TRBV7-9 and TRBJ2-7, with 11 nucleotides matching TRBD2. Germline-derived CDR1 and CDR2 are SEHNR and FQNEAQ (reference sequence). This CDR3 contains 17 residues. The V and J ends lost 0 bases and 3 bases, in that order; junction bases with no gene match: 7. CDR3 in DNA: TGTGCCAGCAGCTTAGCCTCCCAGGGACTAGCGGACTACGAGCAGTACTTC. Its translation is CASSLASQGLADYEQYF.

The V and J genes are TRBV27 and TRBJ1-1, with a tentative D call TRBD1 (6 bases). The germline V and J ends were trimmed by 6 bases and 8 bases, with 22 bases remaining between them. The CDR3 sequence is 15 residues long. Germline-derived CDR1 and CDR2 are MNHEY and SMNVEV (reference sequence). The CDR3 sequence: CASSPGRVWRGEAFF. The DNA of the CDR3 is TGTGCCAGCAGCCCCGGGCGAGTGTGGAGGGGGGAAGCTTTCTTT.

In this sample, this clonotype turned up a few times. The chain couples TRBV29-1 to TRBJ1-2; TRBD1 matches 7 bases. This CDR3 spans 13 amino acids. V gave up 7 bases and J gave up 5 bases; unmatched junction bases: 10. The V gene's germline CDR1 is SQVTM and CDR2 ANQGSEA. CDR3 in DNA: TGCAGCGCACGACAGGGTCCCAGTTATGGCTACACCTTC. This translates into CSARQGPSYGYTF.

The V gene is TRBV5-6, the J gene TRBJ2-4, with a possible D match to TRBD1 (6 bases). V lost 6 bases and J 0 bases, leaving 13 bases between the germline ends. Looked up from germline, CDR1 is SGHDT and CDR2 is YYEEEE. The CDR3 contains 15 residues. The CDR3 DNA follows: TGTGCCAGCACGACCAGGGGTTCAGCCAAAAACATTCAGTACTTC. Residues: CASTTRGSAKNIQYF. Using reference TRBV5-6 and TRBJ2-4 for the parts outside the CDR3, the full variable domain is DAGVTQSPTHLIKTRGQQVTLRCSPKSGHDTVSWYQQALGQGPQFIFQYYEEEERQRGNFPDRFSGHQFPNYSSELNVNALLLGDSALYLCASTTRGSAKNIQYFGAGTRLSVL.

This clonotype has just a few counts. The chain has TRBV29-1 and TRBJ1-1; D perhaps matches TRBD1 (6 bases). This CDR3 region has 13 residues. Germline CDR1 SQVTM, CDR2 ANQGSEA. V dropped 7 bases and J dropped 0 bases, with 12 bases sitting between them. CDR3 loop: CSAGGGMNTEAFF. CDR3 coding DNA: TGCAGCGCCGGCGGGGGCATGAACACTGAAGCTTTCTTT. The whole variable domain, filled in from reference TRBV29-1 and TRBJ1-1, reads SAVISQKPSRDICQRGTSLTIQCQVDSQVTMMFWYRQQPGQSLTLIATANQGSEATYESGFVIDKFPISRPNLTFSTLTVSNMSPEDSSIYLCSAGGGMNTEAFFGQGTRLTVV.

This clonotype was counted many times. The chain joins TRBV5-1 to TRBJ2-5; D remains unclear. CDR1 SGHRS and CDR2 YFSETQ come from the germline V gene. The V and J ends lost 2 bases and 5 bases respectively, with 10 bases between them. The CDR3 runs 13 residues. The CDR3 sequence is CASSFFERETQYF. The CDR3 DNA reads TGCGCCAGCAGCTTTTTCGAGAGGGAGACCCAGTACTTC.

This clonotype has a count of ten or more. The chain carries TRBV12-3 or TRBV12-4 and TRBJ1-1, with D tentatively TRBD1 (5 bases). V lost 3 bases to trimming and J lost 3 bases, with 11 bases between them. CDR3 length equals 14 residues. The CDR3: CASSFFLGDTEAFF. As DNA, the CDR3 is TGTGCCAGCAGTTTTTTTTTGGGGGACACTGAAGCTTTCTTT.

This clonotype was counted once. This chain joins TRBV12-3 or TRBV12-4 and TRBJ2-3, with 15 bases fitting TRBD2. V trimming: 3 bases; J trimming: 1 base; junction bases outside the gene matches: 5. This CDR3 is built from 18 residues. The CDR3 sequence: CASSLGLAGGGGTDTQYF. The CDR3 DNA reads as TGTGCCAGCAGTTTGGGACTAGCGGGAGGAGGGGGCACAGATACGCAGTATTTT.

This clonotype was detected a few times. V gene TRBV21-1 combines with J gene TRBJ1-2; the table gives TRBD1 as D, unverified against the DNA. TRBV21-1 is an annotated pseudogene. The CDR3 spans 14 residues. The CDR3 region has the DNA TGTGCCAGCAGCAAAGTAAAGGGGCGTTATGGCTACACCTTC. It yields the protein CASSKVKGRYGYTF.

V usage is TRBV9 and J usage is TRBJ2-6; D remains unclear. Germline CDR1 and CDR2: SGDLS and YYNGEE. The CDR3 length is 18 residues. V was shortened by 4 bases and J by 1 base, with 18 bases between the two germline ends. The CDR3, as DNA: TGTGCCAGCAGCCCCCTGCCTAAGGAAGGGTCTGGGGCCAACGTCCTGACTTTC. As protein: CASSPLPKEGSGANVLTF.

Many counts were recorded for this clonotype. CDR3 coding DNA: TGTGCCAGCAGTTACTCTAGGTCCTACAATGAGCAGTTCTTC. Protein: CASSYSRSYNEQFF. This chain uses TRBV6-5 with TRBJ2-1; D gene uncertain. The CDR3 runs 14 residues. Per germline, CDR1 MNHEY and CDR2 SVGAGI. V shed 0 bases and J shed 1 base, with 4 bases lying between them.

This clonotype was observed at least ten times. V usage is TRBV20-1 and J usage is TRBJ1-3, with D perhaps TRBD1 (5 bases). V shed 1 base and J shed 0 bases, with 16 bases lying between them. CDR1 is DFQATT and CDR2 is SNEGSKA in the germline V gene (reference sequence). There are 17 residues in the CDR3. The CDR3 DNA is TGCAGTGCTAGAGCGACATTGGGGGGGGGCTCTGGAAACACCATATATTTT. The encoded protein is CSARATLGGGSGNTIYF.

This clonotype appeared a few times. This sequence joins TRBV24-1 and TRBJ2-1, with 7 bases aligning to TRBD2. V was pared by 7 bases and J by 6 bases, with 17 bases of the junction left unmatched. CDR3 length equals 17 residues. CDR1 KGHDR and CDR2 SFDVKD come from the germline V gene. CDR3 in DNA: TGTGCCACCAGCGAAAGGGGTTTAGCGGGCCCCCCCAATGAGCAGTTCTTC. Translated, it gives CATSERGLAGPPNEQFF.

The chain joins TRBV2 to TRBJ2-7; D remains ambiguous. CDR1 and CDR2 from the germline V gene are SNHLY and FYNNEI. Trimming removed 4 bases from V and 0 bases from J, with 10 bases in between. The CDR3 loop spans 14 amino acids. The CDR3 protein is CASSAPAHSYEQYF. The DNA for the CDR3 is TGTGCCAGCAGTGCCCCAGCCCACTCCTACGAGCAGTACTTC.

J is TRBJ2-7 and V is TRBV6-1; 7 nucleotides agree with TRBD2. The CDR3 is made up of 16 amino acids. J lost 1 base, V lost 7 bases, and 13 bases had no gene match. From germline, CDR1 is MNHNS and CDR2 SASEGT. This CDR3 is CASTDARASGSYEQYF. In DNA, the CDR3 is TGTGCCAGCACCGATGCCCGGGCTAGCGGTTCCTACGAGCAGTACTTC.

V gene TRBV5-1 combines with J gene TRBJ2-3, with D possibly matching TRBD2 (5 bases). Germline V lookup: CDR1 SGHRS, CDR2 YFSETQ. The CDR3 spans 15 residues. Trimming took off 7 bases at V and 2 bases at J, with 17 bases between the two ends. The DNA of the CDR3 is TGCGCCAGCGCAGTAGCGCGCCCTTTCACAGATACGCAGTATTTT. Its translation: CASAVARPFTDTQYF.

This clonotype was found a few times. The rearrangement links TRBV20-1 to TRBJ1-2, with D possibly being TRBD1 (6 bases). CDR1 and CDR2 from the germline V gene are DFQATT and SNEGSKA (reference sequence). The CDR3 contains 13 residues. V was shortened by 5 bases and J by 5 bases, with 15 bases between the two germline ends. The CDR3 loop is CSAPAGVFYGYTF. CDR3 nucleotide sequence: TGCAGTGCTCCAGCAGGGGTTTTTTATGGCTACACCTTC.

This clonotype was counted ten times or more. This sequence joins TRBV6-5 and TRBJ1-5, with D possibly TRBD1 on 5 matching bases. Germline-derived CDR1 and CDR2 are MNHEY and SVGAGI. There are 15 residues in the CDR3. Trimming took 6 bases from V and 0 from J, leaving 12 bases between them. The CDR3 coding sequence is TGTGCCAGCAGCCGGGACGGATATAGCAATCAGCCCCAGCATTTT. Encoded protein: CASSRDGYSNQPQHF.

This clonotype has only a few counts. V gene TRBV28 combines with J gene TRBJ1-5; 7 bases are shared with TRBD1. From germline, CDR1 is MDHEN and CDR2 SYDVKM. The CDR3 runs to 17 residues. The trim removed 8 bases at V and 3 bases at J, leaving 16 bases unmatched. The CDR3 region is CASPPFPGTETNQPQHF. Here the CDR3 DNA reads TGTGCCAGCCCTCCCTTTCCCGGGACAGAGACCAATCAGCCCCAGCATTTT.

This sequence joins TRBV12-3 or TRBV12-4 and TRBJ1-6; 8 bases line up with TRBD1. Trimming removed 6 bases from V and 7 bases from J; junction bases left unmatched: 2. The CDR3 covers 13 residues. The CDR3 DNA follows: TGTGCCAGCAGCCGGACAGGGAATTCACCCCTCCACTTT. This gives the protein CASSRTGNSPLHF.

This clonotype has a count of ten or more. V is TRBV7-2 and J is TRBJ2-3; D remains unclear. Germline CDR1 and CDR2: SGHTA and FQGNSA. There are 13 residues in the CDR3. V lost 3 bases and J lost 4, with 8 bases in between. The CDR3 nucleotides read TGTGCCAGCAGCTTCGCTAAAGCAGATACGCAGTATTTT. Translation: CASSFAKADTQYF.